Described below is a single TCR beta chain sequence and its context. The entry originates in a study of blood T cell repertoires in COVID-19. Libraries were prepared by immunoSEQ multiplex PCR; TCRdb keeps only in-frame clonotypes and omits some of them. The table has around 180,000 clones, 82% seen once. The sequence was collected from a woman in her 30s with acute or convalescent COVID-19. Sequenced sample: peripheral blood.

The CDR3 loop is CASSRQGHYGYTF. DNA for the CDR3: TGTGCCAGCAGTCGACAGGGGCACTATGGCTACACCTTC. The V and J genes are TRBV27 and TRBJ1-2, with TRBD1 matching 8 bases. CDR3 length: 13 residues. The germline gives CDR1 MNHEY, CDR2 SMNVEV (reference sequence). The V and J ends lost 5 bases and 3 bases, in that order; junction bases with no gene match: 2.